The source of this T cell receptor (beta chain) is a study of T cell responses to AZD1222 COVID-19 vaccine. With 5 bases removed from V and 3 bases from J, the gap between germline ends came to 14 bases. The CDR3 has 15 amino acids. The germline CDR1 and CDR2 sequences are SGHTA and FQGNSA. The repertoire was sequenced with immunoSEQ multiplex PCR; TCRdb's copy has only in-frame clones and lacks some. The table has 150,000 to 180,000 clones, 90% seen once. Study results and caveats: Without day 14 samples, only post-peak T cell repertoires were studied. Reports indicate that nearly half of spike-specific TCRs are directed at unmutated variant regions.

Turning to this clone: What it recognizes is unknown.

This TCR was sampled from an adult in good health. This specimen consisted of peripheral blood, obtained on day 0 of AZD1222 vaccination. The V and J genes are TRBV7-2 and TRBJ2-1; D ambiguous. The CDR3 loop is CASSPSGQYYNEQFF. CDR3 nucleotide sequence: TGTGCCAGCAGCCCAAGTGGGCAGTACTACAATGAGCAGTTCTTC.